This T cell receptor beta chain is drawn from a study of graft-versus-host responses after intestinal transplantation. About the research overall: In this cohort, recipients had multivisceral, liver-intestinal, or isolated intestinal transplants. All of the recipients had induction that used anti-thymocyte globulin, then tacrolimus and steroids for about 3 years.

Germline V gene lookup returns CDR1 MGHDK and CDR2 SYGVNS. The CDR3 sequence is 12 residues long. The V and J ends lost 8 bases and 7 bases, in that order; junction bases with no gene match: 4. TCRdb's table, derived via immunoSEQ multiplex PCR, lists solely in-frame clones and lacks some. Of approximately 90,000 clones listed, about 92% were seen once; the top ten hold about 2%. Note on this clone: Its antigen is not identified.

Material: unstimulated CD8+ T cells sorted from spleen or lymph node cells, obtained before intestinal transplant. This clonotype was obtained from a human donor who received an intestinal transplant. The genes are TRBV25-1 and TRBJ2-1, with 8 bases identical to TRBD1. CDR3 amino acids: CASGQGLNEQFF. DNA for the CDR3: TGTGCCAGCGGACAGGGCCTTAATGAGCAGTTCTTC.